The rows below give T cell receptor beta chains drawn from one sample of a study of CD8 T cells in ankylosing spondylitis. TCRdb processed the 5' RACE reads anew with MiXCR; each CDR3 protein has one entry. Found here are 200,000 to 250,000 distinct CDR3 sequences, 10% to 13% of them singletons; the top ten hold about 20%. Sequenced sample: blood, either unsorted or a sorted T cell fraction (not recorded which). These receptors were collected from a male donor with ankylosing spondylitis or in good health (not recorded which). Each CDR3 is given with its conserved first and last residue. Each record gives: V gene, D gene, clone size, J gene, CDR3 DNA, CDR3 protein. The D gene is left open where the match is weak. Size values are once, few and many counts, or a class for expanded clones, and some rows have none.

TRBV10-3,.,.,TRBJ2-7,TGTGCCATCAGCGGGAGCTCCTACGAGCAGTACTTC,CAISGSSYEQYF
TRBV10-3,.,.,TRBJ1-1,TGTGCCATCAGGGGGGGCCCGGCGGAGGGGGGGAATACTGAAGCTTTCTTT,CAIRGGPAEGGNTEAFF
TRBV7-2,.,many,TRBJ2-3,TGTGCCAGCAGGGACGTTTGGTGGGGGGATACAGATACGCAGTATTTT,CASRDVWWGDTDTQYF
TRBV12-3/TRBV12-4,TRBD2,.,TRBJ2-7,TGTGCCAGCAGTTTCGGGGGGACGATGTCCTACGAGCAGTACTTC,CASSFGGTMSYEQYF
TRBV5-1,.,.,TRBJ2-5,TGCGCCAGCAGCTTGTTCGCAGCACAAGAGACCCAGTACTTC,CASSLFAAQETQYF
TRBV5-1,.,many,TRBJ1-2,TGCGCCAGCAGCTTGGTGACGGGGGGCGACGGGGACTACACCTTC,CASSLVTGGDGDYTF
TRBV28,.,many,TRBJ2-7,TGTGCCAGCAGTTTAGAACAGGGAAAAACCTACGAGCAGTACTTC,CASSLEQGKTYEQYF
TRBV5-1,.,many,TRBJ2-1,TGCGCCTCAGCCCGAGTGGGAGAGGGCTACAATGAGCAGTTCTTC,CASARVGEGYNEQFF
TRBV5-1,TRBD2,few,TRBJ2-3,TGCGCCAGCAGCCTTGGTGCGCTAGCGGGGGTAAGCACAGATACGCAGTATTTT,CASSLGALAGVSTDTQYF
TRBV6-1,.,many,TRBJ2-1,TGTGCCAGCATGGGAGGGGGGATTTTGAATGAGCAGTTCTTC,CASMGGGILNEQFF
TRBV10-3,.,many,TRBJ2-3,TGTGCCATCAGGGAACAGGGTAGCACAGATACGCAGTATTTT,CAIREQGSTDTQYF
TRBV11-2,TRBD2,few,TRBJ2-1,TGTGCCAGCAGCTTCCTAGCGGGGAAATACAATGAGCAGTTCTTC,CASSFLAGKYNEQFF
TRBV5-1,TRBD1,many,TRBJ2-3,TGCGCCAGCAGCTTTACCGGGACAGCCTCCATGAATACGCAGTATTTT,CASSFTGTASMNTQYF
TRBV7-9,.,many,TRBJ1-1,TGTGCCAGCAGCTTAGCGGTCGCCACCCACCCTTTCTTT,CASSLAVATHPFF
TRBV7-6,.,many,TRBJ2-7,TGTGCCAGCAGCATGGGTGGGGTCTACGAGCAGTACTTC,CASSMGGVYEQYF
TRBV11-2,.,.,TRBJ2-3,TGTGCCAGCGGACCCGGGTCAGATACGCAGTATTTT,CASGPGSDTQYF
TRBV5-1,.,many,TRBJ1-1,TGCGCCAGCAGCTTGGGAGGGACATTCCCTGAAGCTTTCTTT,CASSLGGTFPEAFF
TRBV3-1,TRBD1,many,TRBJ1-4,TGTGCCAGCAGCCGCCAGCCGGGACAGGGGAATGAAAAACTGTTTTTT,CASSRQPGQGNEKLFF
TRBV10-3,.,many,TRBJ1-1,TGTGCCACCCAGACAGGCCTGAACACTGAAGCTTTCTTT,CATQTGLNTEAFF
TRBV6-5,.,.,TRBJ1-3,TGTGCCAGCGGTATCTCTGGAAACACCATATATTTT,CASGISGNTIYF
TRBV7-8,TRBD1,.,TRBJ1-4,TGTGCCAGCAGCTCCCTACAGGGGAGGGTCGGGGAAAAACTGTTTTTT,CASSSLQGRVGEKLFF
TRBV10-3,.,few,TRBJ1-5,TGTGCCATCAGTGAGTCGTCTGATAGCAATCAGCCCCAGCATTTT,CAISESSDSNQPQHF